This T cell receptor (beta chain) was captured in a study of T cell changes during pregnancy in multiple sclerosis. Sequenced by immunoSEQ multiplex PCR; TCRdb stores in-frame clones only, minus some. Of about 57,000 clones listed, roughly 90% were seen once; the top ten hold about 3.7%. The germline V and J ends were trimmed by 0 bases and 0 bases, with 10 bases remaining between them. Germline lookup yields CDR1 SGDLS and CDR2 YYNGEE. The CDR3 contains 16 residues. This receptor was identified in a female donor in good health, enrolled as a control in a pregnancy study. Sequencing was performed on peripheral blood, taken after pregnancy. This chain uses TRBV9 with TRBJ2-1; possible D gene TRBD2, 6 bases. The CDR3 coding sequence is TGTGCCAGCAGCGTAGCTTTGACTAGCTCCTACAATGAGCAGTTCTTC. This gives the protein CASSVALTSSYNEQFF.